This entry features one TCR beta chain sequence. The antigen is unknown. From germline, CDR1 is SEHNR and CDR2 FQNEAQ (reference sequence). CDR3 size: 16 residues. The data derive from a study of T cells expressing NK-cell markers. Study information: Out of eight donors sequenced, seven tested HCMV-seropositive and the remaining one seronegative.

TCRdb reanalyzed the 5' RACE reads and collapses them to one entry per CDR3 protein, without DNA. The repertoire table contains about 460,000 distinct CDR3 sequences. Study observations and caveats: Dominant NKG2C+ clonotypes made up about 1.0-8% of CD8+ T cells in roughly 6 donors.

This receptor was obtained from a woman aged 45-65 years in good health. The specimen was blood T cells: a sorted CD56 or NKG2C T cell subset, CD4+ or CD8+ T cells, or bulk PBMC T cells (not recorded which). This chain uses TRBV7-9 with TRBJ1-3. Here the CDR3 reads CASSFGTTYSGNTIYF.